Below, 3 T cell receptor beta chains from the same sample are listed, as sequenced in a study of cytomegalovirus exposure and HLA in healthy donors. The table came from immunoSEQ multiplex PCR; TCRdb's copy has only in-frame clones and leaves some out. The table shows 200,000 to 300,000 clones, with less than 95% occurring only once. Sequencing was performed on PBMCs. These receptors originate from a woman in her thirties in good health and CMV-seronegative.

This clone has only one observation. V and J are TRBV29-1 and TRBJ2-1; 12 nucleotides match TRBD2. The ends lost 7 bases at V and 0 bases at J; junction bases unmatched: 7. From germline, CDR1 is SQVTM and CDR2 ANQGSEA. The CDR3 has 16 amino acids. CDR3 nucleotide sequence: TGCAGCGGGGTTTCTAGCGGGAGGGGCTCCTACAATGAGCAGTTCTTC. Its translation: CSGVSSGRGSYNEQFF.

J is TRBJ1-1 and V is TRBV28, with a possible D match to TRBD1 (5 bases). Germline V lookup: CDR1 MDHEN, CDR2 SYDVKM. The V gene lost 6 bases and the J gene lost 2 bases, with 13 bases spanning the gap. This CDR3 is 14 amino acids long. CDR3 protein: CASSNPRANTEAFF. CDR3 in DNA: TGTGCCAGCAGCAACCCCAGGGCTAACACTGAAGCTTTCTTT.

This sequence joins TRBV14 and TRBJ2-7; 7 positions match TRBD2. This CDR3 comprises 15 residues. Germline CDR1 reads SGHDN; CDR2 reads FVKESK. J lost 2 bases, V lost 1 base, and 5 bases had no gene match. This chain's CDR3 is CASSQGRGNPYEQYF. The CDR3, as DNA: TGTGCCAGCAGCCAAGGGCGGGGGAACCCCTACGAGCAGTACTTC.